The present TCR beta chain was sequenced within a study of human CD8 memory T cell subsets. General observations from the study: From the Chao1 estimates, stem-like memory T cells appeared to be more diverse than precursor exhausted T cells.

Germline CDR1 and CDR2: SGHAT and FQNNGV. The CDR3 is 14 amino acids. With respect to this clonotype: Antigen specificity is unknown.

Generation of TCR beta libraries used UMI-labeled 5' RACE. TCRdb reanalyzed the 5' RACE reads and collapses them to one entry per CDR3 protein, without DNA. In total, the table holds about 10,000 distinct CDR3 sequences. The sequenced sample was CD8+ T cells from PBMCs. The chain links TRBV11-2 to TRBJ2-7. The sequence was obtained from a human donor in good health. The chain's CDR3 is CASSLGNMIDEQYF.